The sequence of this TCR beta chain was determined in a study of blood T cell repertoires in COVID-19. Germline assignment: CDR1 SQVTM and CDR2 ANQGSEA. CDR3 length: 17 amino acids. Trimming removed 4 bases from V and 3 bases from J; junction bases left unmatched: 13. Only in-frame clones appear in the TCRdb table, and some are missing; sequencing was by immunoSEQ multiplex PCR. The sample yields 150,000 to 200,000 clones, roughly 84% seen once. The J gene is TRBJ2-1, the V gene TRBV29-1; 9 nucleotides line up with TRBD2. The TCR was taken from a woman older than 75 with acute or convalescent COVID-19. Material for sequencing was peripheral blood. The CDR3 coding sequence is TGCAGCGTTGTATGGTTAGCGGGAGAGTTTGGCTACAATGAGCAGTTCTTC. Protein product: CSVVWLAGEFGYNEQFF.